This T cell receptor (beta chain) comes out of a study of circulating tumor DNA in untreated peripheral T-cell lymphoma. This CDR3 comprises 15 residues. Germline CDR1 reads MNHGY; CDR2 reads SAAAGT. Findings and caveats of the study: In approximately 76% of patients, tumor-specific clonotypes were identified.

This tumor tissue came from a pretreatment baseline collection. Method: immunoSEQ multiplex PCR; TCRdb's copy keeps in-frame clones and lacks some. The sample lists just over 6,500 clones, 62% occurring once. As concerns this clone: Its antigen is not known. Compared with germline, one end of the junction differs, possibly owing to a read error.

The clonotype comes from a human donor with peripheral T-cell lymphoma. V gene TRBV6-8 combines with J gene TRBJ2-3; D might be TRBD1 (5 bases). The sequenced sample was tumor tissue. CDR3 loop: CASSDSPGSTDTQYF. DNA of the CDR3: TGTGCCAGCAGTGACTCGCCAGGGAGCACAGATACGCAGTATTTT.